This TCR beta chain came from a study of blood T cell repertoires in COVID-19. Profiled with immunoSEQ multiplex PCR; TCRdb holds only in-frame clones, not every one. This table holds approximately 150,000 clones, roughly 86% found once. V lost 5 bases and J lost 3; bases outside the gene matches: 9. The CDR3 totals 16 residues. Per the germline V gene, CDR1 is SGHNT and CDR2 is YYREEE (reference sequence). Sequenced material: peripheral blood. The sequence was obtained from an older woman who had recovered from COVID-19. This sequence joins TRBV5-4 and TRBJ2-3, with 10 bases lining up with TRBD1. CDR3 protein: CASRTTGGAPTDTQYF. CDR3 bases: TGTGCCAGCAGAACGACAGGGGGCGCCCCGACAGATACGCAGTATTTT. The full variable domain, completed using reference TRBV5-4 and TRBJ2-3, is ETGVTQSPTHLIKTRGQQVTLRCSSQSGHNTVSWYQQALGQGPQFIFQYYREEENGRGNFPPRFSGLQFPNYSSELNVNALELDDSALYLCASRTTGGAPTDTQYFGPGTRLTVL.